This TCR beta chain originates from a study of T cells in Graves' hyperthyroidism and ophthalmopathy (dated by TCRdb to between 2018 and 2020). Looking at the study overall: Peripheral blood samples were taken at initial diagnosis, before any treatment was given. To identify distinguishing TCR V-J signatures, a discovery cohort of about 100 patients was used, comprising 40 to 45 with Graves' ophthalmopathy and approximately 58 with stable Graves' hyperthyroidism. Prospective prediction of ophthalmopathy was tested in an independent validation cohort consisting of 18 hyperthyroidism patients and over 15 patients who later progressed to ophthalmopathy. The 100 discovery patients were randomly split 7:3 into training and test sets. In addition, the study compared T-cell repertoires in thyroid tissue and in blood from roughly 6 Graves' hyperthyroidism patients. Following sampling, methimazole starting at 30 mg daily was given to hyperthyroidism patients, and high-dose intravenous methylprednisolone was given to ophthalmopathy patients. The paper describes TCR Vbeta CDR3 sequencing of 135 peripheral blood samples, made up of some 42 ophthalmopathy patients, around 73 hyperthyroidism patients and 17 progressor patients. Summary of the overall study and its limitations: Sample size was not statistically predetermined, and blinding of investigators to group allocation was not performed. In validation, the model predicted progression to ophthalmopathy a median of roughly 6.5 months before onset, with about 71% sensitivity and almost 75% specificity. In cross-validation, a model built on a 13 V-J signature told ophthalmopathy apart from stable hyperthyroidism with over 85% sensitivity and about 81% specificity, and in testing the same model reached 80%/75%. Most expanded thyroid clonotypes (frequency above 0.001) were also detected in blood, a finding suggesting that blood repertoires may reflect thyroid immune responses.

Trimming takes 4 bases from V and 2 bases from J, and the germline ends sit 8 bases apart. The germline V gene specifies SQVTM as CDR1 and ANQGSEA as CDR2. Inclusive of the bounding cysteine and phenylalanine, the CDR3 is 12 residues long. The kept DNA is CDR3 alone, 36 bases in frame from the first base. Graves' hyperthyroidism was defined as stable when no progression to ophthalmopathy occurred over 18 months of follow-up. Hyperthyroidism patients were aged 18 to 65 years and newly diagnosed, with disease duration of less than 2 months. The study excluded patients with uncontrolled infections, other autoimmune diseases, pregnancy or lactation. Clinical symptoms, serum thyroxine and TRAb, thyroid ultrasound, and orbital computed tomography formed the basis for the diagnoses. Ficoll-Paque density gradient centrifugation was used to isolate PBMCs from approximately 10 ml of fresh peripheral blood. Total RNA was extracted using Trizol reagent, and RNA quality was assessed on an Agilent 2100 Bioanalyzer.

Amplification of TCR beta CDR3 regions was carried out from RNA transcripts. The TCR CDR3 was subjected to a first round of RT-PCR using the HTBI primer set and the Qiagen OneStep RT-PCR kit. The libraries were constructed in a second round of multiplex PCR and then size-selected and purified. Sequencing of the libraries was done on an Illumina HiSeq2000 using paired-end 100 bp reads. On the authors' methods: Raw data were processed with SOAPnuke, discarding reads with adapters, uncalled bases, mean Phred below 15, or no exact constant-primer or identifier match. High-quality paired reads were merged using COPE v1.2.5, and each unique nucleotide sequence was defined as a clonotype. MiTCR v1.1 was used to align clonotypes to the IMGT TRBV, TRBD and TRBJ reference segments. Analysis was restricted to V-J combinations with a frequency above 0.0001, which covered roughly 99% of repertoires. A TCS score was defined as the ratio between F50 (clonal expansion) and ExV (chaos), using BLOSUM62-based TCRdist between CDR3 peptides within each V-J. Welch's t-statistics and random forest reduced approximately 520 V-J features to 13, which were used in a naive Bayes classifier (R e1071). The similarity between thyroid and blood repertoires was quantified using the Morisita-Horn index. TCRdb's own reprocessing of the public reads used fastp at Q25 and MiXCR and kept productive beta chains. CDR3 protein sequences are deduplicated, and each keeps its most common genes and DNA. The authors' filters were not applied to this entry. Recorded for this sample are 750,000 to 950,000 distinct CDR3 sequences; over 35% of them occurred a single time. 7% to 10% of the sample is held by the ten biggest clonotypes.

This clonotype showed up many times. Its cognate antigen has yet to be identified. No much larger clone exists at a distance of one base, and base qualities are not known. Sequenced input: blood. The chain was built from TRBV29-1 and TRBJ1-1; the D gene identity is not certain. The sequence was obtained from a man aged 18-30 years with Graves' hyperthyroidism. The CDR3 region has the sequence CSVVAGNTEAFF. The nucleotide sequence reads TGCAGCGTTGTCGCAGGCAACACTGAAGCTTTCTTT.